This T cell receptor beta chain was sequenced in a study of control samples from healthy donors and cancer patients. Some clones are missing from TCRdb's copy, which holds only in-frame ones; the method was immunoSEQ multiplex PCR. The sample consists of about 12,000 clones, 70% to 90% of them appearing once. V was pared by 2 bases and J by 5 bases, with 12 bases between. Per the germline V gene, CDR1 is LGHDT and CDR2 is YNNKEL (reference sequence). The CDR3 runs 14 residues. The clonotype was recovered from a male donor with melanoma. V usage is TRBV3-1 (or the pseudogene TRBV3-2) and J usage is TRBJ1-1; no clear D. Sequenced input: formalin-fixed, paraffin-embedded tissue. The CDR3 sequence is CASSQNTPGTEAFF. Here the CDR3 DNA reads TGTGCCAGCAGCCAAAATACCCCGGGGACTGAAGCTTTCTTT.